Below, 21 T cell receptor beta chains from the same sample are listed, as sequenced in a study of prognosis after radiotherapy for stage I lung cancer. Template was genomic DNA; TCR beta CDR3 amplified in two multiplex PCR rounds. First-round PCR, the initial amplification, used primers specific to each TRBV and TRBJ gene. TCRdb called the multiplex PCR reads again in MiXCR, with one record for every CDR3 protein. The table records fewer than 20,000 distinct CDR3 sequences, 55% of them present only once. The specimen comprised PBMCs, sampled before or after stereotactic body radiation therapy (not recorded which). These receptors originate from a donor of 50 years or more with non-small cell lung cancer.

This chain connects TRBV2 to TRBJ1-2, with a weak D call TRBD1 (5 bases). The CDR3 runs 16 residues. Trimming removed 5 bases at V and 5 bases at J, with 21 bases between. Germline V lookup: CDR1 SNHLY, CDR2 FYNNEI. The CDR3 DNA sequence: TGTGCCAGCAGTCCAATCCTTGGGACCGAGGGTTATGGCTACACCTTC. This codes for CASSPILGTEGYGYTF.

The rearrangement uses TRBV9 and TRBJ2-7; tentatively, D is TRBD1 (5 bases). This CDR3 has 17 amino acids. Germline V gene lookup returns CDR1 SGDLS and CDR2 YYNGEE. V was clipped by 4 bases and J by 7 bases, with 27 bases between them. In DNA, the CDR3 is TGTGCCAGCAGCATAGATTTTAGAGGTCATGGGGCGAGGGAGCAGTACTTC. Residues: CASSIDFRGHGAREQYF.

This clonotype was counted many times. V is TRBV6-1 and J is TRBJ2-7; no clear D. The CDR3 totals 14 residues. Germline V gene lookup returns CDR1 MNHNS and CDR2 SASEGT. The V and J ends lost 2 bases and 2 bases respectively, with 10 bases between them. CDR3 sequence reads: CASSELRVPYEQYF. In nucleotides, the CDR3 is TGTGCCAGCAGTGAATTAAGGGTCCCCTACGAGCAGTACTTC.

The chain couples TRBV11-1 to TRBJ1-2; D gene unclear. Germline lookup yields CDR1 SGHAT and CDR2 FQDESV (reference sequence). This CDR3 has 13 amino acids. V was clipped by 0 bases and J by 4 bases, with 6 bases between them. The CDR3: CASSLANTYGYTF. DNA for the CDR3: TGTGCCAGCAGCTTAGCGAACACCTATGGCTACACCTTC.

Ten or more counts support this clonotype. The CDR3 region is CASSFNSYNEQFF. The CDR3 nucleotides are TGTGCCAGCAGTTTTAACTCCTACAATGAGCAGTTCTTC. V is TRBV27 and J is TRBJ2-1; no clear D gene. The germline CDR1 and CDR2 sequences are MNHEY and SMNVEV (reference sequence). There are 13 residues in the CDR3. V was pared by 3 bases and J by 0 bases, with 3 bases between.

V usage is TRBV6-1 and J usage is TRBJ2-7; 13 bases match TRBD2. V trimming: 4 bases; J trimming: 5 bases; junction bases outside the gene matches: 8. Germline assignment: CDR1 MNHNS and CDR2 SASEGT. The CDR3 consists of 16 residues. CDR3 loop: CASSGELAGGPHEQYF. CDR3 nucleotide sequence: TGTGCCAGCAGTGGGGAACTAGCGGGAGGGCCCCACGAGCAGTACTTC.

This clonotype came up many times. The chain employs TRBV6-1 and TRBJ2-5; D possibly corresponds to TRBD1 (7 bases). The V end was cut by 6 bases, the J end by 5 bases, with 13 bases between. CDR3 length: 13 amino acids. Germline V gene lookup returns CDR1 MNHNS and CDR2 SASEGT. CDR3 protein: CASRARGAETQYF. The DNA for the CDR3 is TGTGCCAGCAGGGCCAGGGGGGCGGAGACCCAGTACTTC.

This clonotype ranks as medium-sized. This chain connects TRBV5-8 to TRBJ1-5; D perhaps matches TRBD1 (6 bases). V lost 0 bases and J lost 5, with 9 bases in between. CDR3 length: 14 amino acids. Germline CDR1 and CDR2: SGHTS and YDEGEE. The CDR3 DNA is TGTGCCAGCAGCTTGGGGCAGGGGTATCAGCCCCAGCATTTT. As protein: CASSLGQGYQPQHF.

This clonotype was detected only a few times. A read error likely explains this, since a far larger clone differs by one base. The V call is TRBV6-1, the J call TRBJ2-1, with TRBD2 identical over 13 bases. CDR1 MNHNS and CDR2 SASEGT come from the germline V gene. The V segment lost 7 bases and the J segment 4 bases; nucleotides outside the gene matches: 10. This CDR3 spans 17 amino acids. CDR3: CASIWTSGRRGYNEQFF. CDR3 DNA: TGTGCCAGCATTTGGACTAGCGGGAGAAGGGGGTACAATGAGCAGTTCTTC.

This clonotype was seen a single time. In this CDR3 the conserved last residue, phenylalanine or tryptophan, is missing, so a read error is likely. The limits of the CDR3 on the DNA are not certain, so only TCRdb's listed CDR3 is given. The chain recombines TRBV10-3 with TRBJ2-1. Ends included, the CDR3 has 8 residues. Germline V CDR1 and CDR2: ENHRY, SYGVKD. The CDR3 here is CAISEPRP.

This sequence joins TRBV12-3 or TRBV12-4 and TRBJ2-3; a possible D gene is TRBD1 (5 bases). V lost 7 bases and J lost 5, with 10 bases in between. This CDR3 spans 12 amino acids. The CDR3 protein is CASTGYGDTQYF. The CDR3 nucleotides are TGTGCCAGCACAGGGTACGGAGATACGCAGTATTTT.

A word on this clonotype: Since a far larger clone is one base different, this is likely a read error. V usage is TRBV6-5 and J usage is TRBJ1-1, with 7 bases lining up with TRBD1. The CDR3 spans 13 residues. Germline values: CDR1 MNHEY, CDR2 SVGAGI. The CDR3 is CDSSYGGDSEAFF. The DNA for the CDR3 is TGTGACAGCAGTTACGGGGGGGACAGCGAAGCTTTCTTT.

This clonotype has ten or more counts. V usage is TRBV5-5 and J usage is TRBJ1-1; D ambiguous. CDR1 and CDR2 (germline): SGHKS, YYEKEE (reference sequence). The CDR3 is 14 residues long. With 2 bases removed from V and 1 base from J, the gap between germline ends came to 9 bases. CDR3 residues: CASSFMTANTEAFF. CDR3 sequence (DNA): TGTGCCAGCAGCTTTATGACGGCGAACACTGAAGCTTTCTTT.

The table lists this clonotype with many counts. This sequence may be a read error, since a much larger clone differs from it by one base. The chain links TRBV6-2 or TRBV6-3 to TRBJ2-1; possibly TRBD2 for D (5 bases). CDR1 and CDR2 from the germline V gene are MNHEY and SVGEGT. The CDR3 sequence is 15 residues long. V was trimmed by 5 bases and J by 5 bases, leaving 16 bases between them. This CDR3 reads CASSPTGGYDNEQFF. As DNA, the CDR3 is TGTGCCAGCAGTCCAACTGGCGGGTACGACAATGAGCAGTTCTTC.

This clonotype is classed as medium-sized (0.01 to 0.1%). The gene calls are TRBV28 and TRBJ2-7; TRBD1 or TRBD2 may be the D gene (5 bases each). V gave up 3 bases and J gave up 3 bases, with 21 bases separating them. CDR3 length: 17 residues. Per germline, CDR1 MDHEN and CDR2 SYDVKM. The CDR3 DNA is TGTGCCAGCAGTTTCGCCCAGCCGGGGCCTTCACTCTACGAGCAGTACTTC. It is translated as CASSFAQPGPSLYEQYF. Supplemented by reference TRBV28 and TRBJ2-7, the full variable domain reads DVKVTQSSRYLVKRTGEKVFLECVQDMDHENMFWYRQDPGLGLRLIYFSYDVKMKEKGDIPEGYSVSREKKERFSLILESASTNQTSMYLCASSFAQPGPSLYEQYFGPGTRLTVT.

As for this clonotype: Given a far larger clone just one base away, this is likely a sequencing read error. The chain is built from TRBV6-4 and TRBJ2-1; a possible D gene is TRBD2 (5 bases). In germline, CDR1 is MRHNA, CDR2 SNTAGT. The CDR3 runs to 13 residues. This CDR3 reads CAISGRVFNEQFF. The CDR3 nucleotides read TGTGCCATCAGTGGGCGGGTATTCAATGAGCAGTTCTTC.

The rearrangement uses TRBV12-3 or TRBV12-4 and TRBJ2-3; 10 bases match TRBD2. The CDR3 length is 16 residues. V lost 6 bases, J lost 6 bases, and 12 bases stayed unmatched. In DNA form, the CDR3 reads TGTGCCAGCAGCTCCCCGCAGCGGGAGGGCCACGATACGCAGTATTTT. The encoded protein is CASSSPQREGHDTQYF.

This clonotype was observed a few times. Sequence at one end of the junction differs from germline and may be a read error. The V gene is TRBV27, the J gene TRBJ1-6; D not certain. Germline values: CDR1 MNHEY, CDR2 SMNVEV (reference sequence). This CDR3 contains 12 residues. CDR3 nucleotides: TGCGCCAGCGGTTTCGATAATTCACCCCTCCACTTT. Translation gives CASGFDNSPLHF.

The chain combines TRBV20-1 with TRBJ2-7; 12 nucleotides line up with TRBD2. The germline gives CDR1 DFQATT, CDR2 SNEGSKA (reference sequence). V shed 4 bases and J 3 bases; nucleotides not matched to a gene: 7. This CDR3 contains 15 residues. In DNA form, the CDR3 reads TGCAGTGCTACTCGACTAGCGGGAGATCGCTACGAGCAGTACTTC. Translating it yields CSATRLAGDRYEQYF.

The chain joins TRBV5-1 to TRBJ2-1; perhaps TRBD2 as D (5 bases). Trimming left V 6 bases short and J 6 bases short, with 25 bases between. Germline assignment: CDR1 SGHRS and CDR2 YFSETQ. There are 17 residues in the CDR3. The CDR3 region is CASIPLGGCSFSNEQFF. The CDR3 nucleotides are TGCGCCAGCATCCCGCTGGGCGGGTGCTCCTTCAGCAATGAGCAGTTCTTC.

This clonotype was picked up one time. The V and J genes are TRBV6-1 and TRBJ2-1; no reliable D call. Trimming cost V 2 bases and J 7 bases, with 15 bases left between them. Germline assignment: CDR1 MNHNS and CDR2 SASEGT. The CDR3 extends over 15 amino acids. The CDR3 protein is CASSELVVPGNEQFF. CDR3 nucleotide sequence: TGTGCCAGCAGTGAATTAGTAGTGCCGGGTAATGAGCAGTTCTTC.